What follows are 26 T cell receptor beta chains derived from one specimen sequenced in a study of T cells after yellow fever vaccination. TCRdb called the 5' RACE reads again in MiXCR, with one record for every CDR3 protein. The repertoire has some 400,000 distinct CDR3 sequences, around 6.5% of them found once; the top ten carry approximately 15%. The sequencing used PBMCs, collected 5 days after the yellow fever booster vaccination. The receptors derive from a man aged 30 to 39 who received the YFV17D yellow fever vaccine.

This clonotype was seen at least ten times. The chain uses TRBV6-1 and TRBJ2-7; D may correspond to TRBD1 or TRBD2 (5 bases each). Between the trimmed V and J ends, which lost 6 bases and 2 bases, there was a span of 17 bases. This CDR3 comprises 15 residues. The germline V gene encodes CDR1 MNHNS and CDR2 SASEGT. The CDR3 coding sequence is TGTGCCAGCAGCCTTAAATGGGGGACCACCTACGAGCAGTACTTC. It specifies CASSLKWGTTYEQYF.

Only a few counts were recorded for this clonotype. In DNA, the CDR3 is TGTGCCACCAGCAGAGCGTTAGTGGGCGGGGAGCTGTTTTTT. It specifies CATSRALVGGELFF. This rearrangement joins TRBV15 to TRBJ2-2, with D unresolved. The CDR3 has 14 amino acids. The germline V gene encodes CDR1 LNHNV and CDR2 YYDKDF (reference sequence). The V end was cut by 1 base, the J end by 7 bases, with 10 bases between.

The chain carries TRBV19 and TRBJ2-1; 8 nucleotides align to TRBD2. The CDR3 is made up of 14 amino acids. The germline V gene encodes CDR1 LNHDA and CDR2 SQIVND (reference sequence). With V trimmed by 7 bases and J by 9 bases, 11 bases remained unmatched. The CDR3 DNA reads as TGTGCCAGTATGGCGCAAACTAGCGGCGTTGAGCAGTTCTTC. Protein sequence: CASMAQTSGVEQFF.

The genes are TRBV23-1 and TRBJ2-6; unclear D gene. TRBV23-1 is an ORF, and what it does is uncertain. V shed 1 base and J shed 0 bases, with 13 bases lying between them. CDR3 length equals 18 residues. The CDR3, as DNA: TGCGCCAGCAGTCAATGCCCGATAAAATTCTCTGGGGCCAACGTCCTGACTTTC. The encoded protein is CASSQCPIKFSGANVLTF.

This clonotype was observed a few times. The CDR3 reads CASSNSGGAYNEQFF. The CDR3 DNA reads TGTGCCAGCTCAAACAGCGGGGGAGCCTACAATGAGCAGTTCTTC. This sequence joins TRBV18 and TRBJ2-1; TRBD2 matches 8 bases. This CDR3 contains 15 residues. From germline, CDR1 is KGHSH and CDR2 LQKENI. The V gene end was trimmed by 5 bases and the J gene end by 2 bases; junction bases not matched to a gene: 5.

This rearrangement joins TRBV5-1 to TRBJ2-5; the D is unclear. V lost 4 bases and J lost 2, with 15 bases in between. CDR3 length: 15 residues. CDR1 is SGHRS, CDR2 YFSETQ, per germline. For the CDR3, the DNA is TGCGCCAGCAGCGGCGAGAGGCTGGGGCAAGAGACCCAGTACTTC. This encodes CASSGERLGQETQYF.

This clonotype was observed at least ten times. This chain's CDR3 is CASSNGLAGLWGTDTQYF. CDR3 nucleotide sequence: TGTGCCAGCAGCAACGGACTAGCGGGATTGTGGGGAACAGATACGCAGTATTTT. The chain combines TRBV11-2 with TRBJ2-3; 12 nucleotides align to TRBD2. Germline V CDR1 and CDR2: SGHAT, FQNNGV. V was pared by 5 bases and J by 3 bases, with 12 bases of the junction left unmatched. The CDR3 has 18 residues.

This clonotype was seen ten or more times. The V and J genes are TRBV27 and TRBJ2-7, with D hard to call. V lost 4 bases to trimming and J lost 5 bases, with 15 bases between them. This CDR3 has 14 residues. Germline V lookup: CDR1 MNHEY, CDR2 SMNVEV (reference sequence). The CDR3 DNA reads as TGTGCCAGCAGTTATACAATTCAGAGTAACGAGCAGTACTTC. Amino acid sequence: CASSYTIQSNEQYF.

The sample holds many counts of this clonotype. The V call is TRBV20-1, the J call TRBJ2-7; unclear D gene. Germline CDR1 DFQATT, CDR2 SNEGSKA (reference sequence). Deletions cut 5 bases from V and 3 bases from J, with 11 bases between. The CDR3 extends over 12 amino acids. CDR3 sequence reads: CSASQGIYEQYF. CDR3 sequence (DNA): TGCAGTGCTTCCCAAGGAATCTACGAGCAGTACTTC.

This clonotype was counted a few times. The chain uses TRBV19 and TRBJ2-1, with TRBD2 matching 12 bases. The V and J ends lost 4 bases and 9 bases, in that order; junction bases with no gene match: 16. Germline V CDR1 and CDR2: LNHDA, SQIVND (reference sequence). This CDR3 spans 18 amino acids. CDR3 nucleotide sequence: TGTGCCAGTAGTAGGAAGCTAGCGGGAGGGCCAGCATTCGTTGAGCAGTTCTTC. Its protein is CASSRKLAGGPAFVEQFF.

There are a few counts of this clonotype. V is TRBV4-3 and J is TRBJ1-1; D remains ambiguous. V was pared by 5 bases and J by 2 bases, with 9 bases between. CDR1 and CDR2 (germline): LGHNA, YSLEER. This CDR3 is built from 13 residues. CDR3 residues: CASSAAANTEAFF. CDR3 nucleotides: TGCGCCAGCAGCGCGGCCGCAAACACTGAAGCTTTCTTT.

There are a few counts of this clonotype. In nucleotides, the CDR3 is TGCGCCAGCAGCTCCTATGGAGCGGACACAGATACGCAGTATTTT. Protein product: CASSSYGADTDTQYF. The chain employs TRBV5-1 and TRBJ2-3; D perhaps matches TRBD2 (5 bases). V dropped 3 bases and J dropped 2 bases, with 13 bases sitting between them. Germline loops: CDR1 SGHRS, CDR2 YFSETQ. This CDR3 is built from 15 residues. The full variable domain, its missing parts supplied by reference TRBV5-1 and TRBJ2-3, is KAGVTQTPRYLIKTRGQQVTLSCSPISGHRSVSWYQQTPGQGLQFLFEYFSETQRNKGNFPGRFSGRQFSNSRSEMNVSTLELGDSALYLCASSSYGADTDTQYFGPGTRLTVL.

Only a few counts were recorded for this clonotype. Germline and junction disagree at one end, which may indicate a read error. This chain links TRBV19 with TRBJ2-1, with TRBD1 identical over 8 bases. This CDR3 comprises 12 residues. CDR1 LNHDA and CDR2 SQIVND come from the germline V gene (reference sequence). CDR3 in DNA: TGTGCCAGTAGTCCGGAGGGACAGGCCATAGGGTTC. It specifies CASSPEGQAIGF.

CDR3 protein: CASSFSGARVGELFF. CDR3 DNA sequence: TGTGCCAGCAGTTTCAGCGGAGCCCGAGTCGGGGAGCTGTTTTTT. The V gene is TRBV28, the J gene TRBJ2-2; a weak D match, TRBD2 (5 bases). Germline CDR1 MDHEN, CDR2 SYDVKM. The CDR3 runs to 15 residues. Trimming took 3 bases from V and 7 from J, leaving 15 bases between them.

The chain links TRBV4-3 to TRBJ2-7; 9 bases map to TRBD1. Germline trimming cut 1 base from V and 2 bases from J; bases unmatched to any gene: 3. Germline CDR1 LGHNA, CDR2 YSLEER. The CDR3 extends over 15 amino acids. Here the CDR3 DNA reads TGCGCCAGCAGCCAAGGGACAGGGGATCCCTACGAGCAGTACTTC. The encoded protein is CASSQGTGDPYEQYF.

This clonotype has more than one count but fewer than ten. The rearrangement joins TRBV12-5 to TRBJ2-5; D unresolved. Germline-derived CDR1 and CDR2 are LGHNT and FRNRAP. Trimming took 5 bases from V and 5 from J, leaving 6 bases between them. This CDR3 region has 11 residues. CDR3 nucleotide sequence: TGTGCTAGTGGTCCCCGGGAGACCCAGTACTTC. Protein product: CASGPRETQYF. Complete variable domain (other parts from reference TRBV12-5 and TRBJ2-5): DARVTQTPRHKVTEMGQEVTMRCQPILGHNTVFWYRQTMMQGLELLAYFRNRAPLDDSGMPKDRFSAEMPDATLATLKIQPSEPRDSAVYFCASGPRETQYFGPGTRLLVL.

This clonotype was seen repeatedly, ten times or more. This chain joins TRBV28 and TRBJ1-1; tentative D call: TRBD1 (6 bases). Germline CDR1 is MDHEN and CDR2 is SYDVKM. The CDR3 has 14 residues. V was pared by 2 bases and J by 5 bases, with 12 bases between. The CDR3 loop is CASSLVGGQTEAFF. The DNA for the CDR3 is TGTGCCAGCAGTTTAGTTGGGGGGCAAACTGAAGCTTTCTTT.

The sample holds many counts of this clonotype. V and J are TRBV6-1 and TRBJ2-1; 9 bases are a match to TRBD2. Germline CDR1 reads MNHNS; CDR2 reads SASEGT. The ends lost 6 bases at V and 9 bases at J; junction bases unmatched: 12. The CDR3 consists of 15 residues. The CDR3 protein is CASRLTGTSLSEQFF. The DNA for the CDR3 is TGTGCCAGCAGATTGACCGGGACTAGCCTATCTGAGCAGTTCTTC.

This clonotype was counted ten times or more. J is TRBJ1-2 and V is TRBV29-1, with D maybe TRBD1 (5 bases). Germline-derived CDR1 and CDR2 are SQVTM and ANQGSEA. Trimming took 4 bases from V and 4 from J, leaving 10 bases between them. The CDR3 length is 12 residues. The CDR3 region is CSVASDSYGYTF. The CDR3 nucleotides are TGCAGCGTTGCTAGTGACAGCTATGGCTACACCTTC.

This clonotype occurred a few times. The chain links TRBV6-5 to TRBJ2-7; TRBD2 agrees at 14 bases. This CDR3 is 16 amino acids long. Germline assignment: CDR1 MNHEY and CDR2 SVGAGI. V dropped 4 bases and J dropped 4; count of bases not matched to a gene: 6. The CDR3: CASSFLRTSGRYEQYF. Written as DNA, the CDR3 is TGTGCCAGCAGTTTTCTTAGGACTAGCGGGAGGTACGAGCAGTACTTC.

This clonotype has more than one count but fewer than ten. In DNA form, the CDR3 reads TGCAGTGCTCCCGACAGGGGGCCTTCCTACGAGCAGTACTTC. Amino acid sequence: CSAPDRGPSYEQYF. J is TRBJ2-7 and V is TRBV20-1, with 10 bases fitting TRBD1. CDR1 is DFQATT and CDR2 is SNEGSKA in the germline V gene (reference sequence). The ends lost 5 bases at V and 1 base at J; junction bases unmatched: 5. CDR3 length equals 14 residues.

The chain recombines TRBV6-1 with TRBJ1-1; D is undetermined. From germline, CDR1 is MNHNS and CDR2 SASEGT. The CDR3 loop spans 13 amino acids. V shed 6 bases and J shed 5 bases, with 13 bases lying between them. The CDR3 spells CASRPIHGTEAFF. The DNA of the CDR3 is TGTGCCAGCAGGCCCATACACGGAACTGAAGCTTTCTTT.

The CDR3 protein is CASSEGYTQYF. The CDR3 DNA reads TGTGCCAGCAGTGAAGGGTATACGCAGTATTTT. The chain has TRBV6-1 and TRBJ2-3; the D is unclear. Trimming left V 1 base short and J 7 bases short, with 3 bases between. The CDR3 is 11 residues long. The germline CDR1 and CDR2 sequences are MNHNS and SASEGT.

The chain combines TRBV18 with TRBJ2-5, with D possibly TRBD1 on 6 matching bases. The germline V and J ends were trimmed by 2 bases and 5 bases, with 15 bases remaining between them. Germline V gives CDR1 KGHSH, CDR2 LQKENI. The CDR3 is 15 residues long. The CDR3 DNA reads TGTGCCAGCTCACCAGAAACGGACAGCTCGGAGACCCAGTACTTC. It translates to CASSPETDSSETQYF.

This clonotype occurred a few times. The chain joins TRBV10-3 to TRBJ1-4; D perhaps matches TRBD1 (5 bases). Trimming cost V 2 bases and J 3 bases, with 10 bases left between them. CDR1 and CDR2 (germline): ENHRY, SYGVKD. The CDR3 covers 15 residues. CDR3 in amino acids: CAISEPGRANEKLFF. Here the CDR3 DNA reads TGTGCCATCAGTGAGCCAGGGCGGGCTAATGAAAAACTGTTTTTT.

This clonotype has a handful of counts. This chain connects TRBV20-1 to TRBJ2-1; 12 bases line up with TRBD2. The CDR3 contains 13 residues. CDR1 is DFQATT and CDR2 is SNEGSKA in the germline V gene (reference sequence). Unmatched junction bases numbered 1, after V lost 3 bases and J lost 7 bases. The CDR3 bases are TGCAGTGCTAGGACTAGCGGGAGTAATGAGCAGTTCTTC. Amino acid sequence: CSARTSGSNEQFF.